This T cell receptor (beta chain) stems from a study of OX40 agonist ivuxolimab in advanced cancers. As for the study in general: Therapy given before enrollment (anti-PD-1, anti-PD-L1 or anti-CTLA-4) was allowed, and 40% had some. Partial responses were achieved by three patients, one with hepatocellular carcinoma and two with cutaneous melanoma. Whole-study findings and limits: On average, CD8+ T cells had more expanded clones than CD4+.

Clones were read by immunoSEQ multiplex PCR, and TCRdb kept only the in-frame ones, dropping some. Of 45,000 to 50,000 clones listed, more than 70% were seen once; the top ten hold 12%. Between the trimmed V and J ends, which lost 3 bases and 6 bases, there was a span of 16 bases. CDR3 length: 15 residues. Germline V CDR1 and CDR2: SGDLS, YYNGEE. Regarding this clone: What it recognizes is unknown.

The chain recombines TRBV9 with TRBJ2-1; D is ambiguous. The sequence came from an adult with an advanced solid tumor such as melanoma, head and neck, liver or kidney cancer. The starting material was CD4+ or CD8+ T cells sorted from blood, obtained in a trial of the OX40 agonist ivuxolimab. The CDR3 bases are TGTGCCAGCAGCGACGGAACACTAAGGATCAATGAGCAGTTCTTC. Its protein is CASSDGTLRINEQFF.